This T cell receptor (beta chain) comes out of a study of CD8 T cells in Susac syndrome. Negative isolation was applied to CD8+ and CD4+ T cells, and FACS enrichment was applied to TEMRA cells. Germline CDR1 is PRHDT and CDR2 is FYEKMQ (reference sequence). The length of the CDR3 is 16 residues. V was cut by 0 bases and J by 1 base, with 12 bases left in between. cDNA came from approximately 0.5 to 1 ug RNA primed by random hexamers. The TCR beta CDR3 was amplified by immunoSEQ multiplex PCR across 54 Vbeta, 13 Jbeta. From the immunoSEQ multiplex PCR reads, TCRdb called clonotypes with MiXCR, one entry per CDR3 protein. The sample shows about 200,000 distinct CDR3 sequences, 80% to 95% of them seen only once.

The J gene is TRBJ2-5, the V gene TRBV13; D tentatively fits TRBD1 or TRBD2 (5 bases each). The sequence came from a human donor with multiple sclerosis. The sample was CD8+ T cells from PBMCs. The DNA for the CDR3 is TGTGCCAGCAGCTTAGGTCAGGGTGGACTCCAAGAGACCCAGTACTTC. It codes for CASSLGQGGLQETQYF.